This record concerns one TCR beta chain sequence. No antigen is known for it. Diagnosing involved the use of clinical symptoms, serum thyroxine and TRAb, thyroid ultrasound and orbital computed tomography. Regions amplified from RNA transcripts were the TCR beta CDR3 regions. When the TCR CDR3 underwent first-round RT-PCR, the HTBI primer set was used. TCRdb redid the calling of the multiplex PCR reads with MiXCR, one entry per CDR3 protein. Here the sample spans under 350,000 distinct CDR3 sequences, over 20% being singletons. The record originates from a study of T cells in Graves' hyperthyroidism and ophthalmopathy. Whole-study results and caveats: Classification by a 13 V-J model distinguished ophthalmopathy from stable hyperthyroidism. The blood repertoire included most of the expanded thyroid clonotypes above 0.001.

The receptor's source is a woman between 50 and 59 years old with Graves' hyperthyroidism. The sample consisted of blood.

CDR3 in amino acids: CASGRGAAGVGTEAFF. CDR3 nucleotides: TGTGCCAGCGGCCGAGGGGCCGCAGGGGTAGGGACTGAAGCTTTCTTT. This chain links TRBV11-3 with TRBJ1-1; weak D call: TRBD1 (6 bases). Trimming removed 8 bases from V and 5 bases from J, with 24 bases in between. This CDR3 spans 16 amino acids. The germline V gene has CDR1 SGHNT and CDR2 YENEEA.